These T cell receptor beta chains were read from a single sample in a study of blood T cell repertoires in COVID-19. Sequencing was performed with immunoSEQ multiplex PCR; in TCRdb, only in-frame clones are kept and a portion is missing. The sample carries some 130,000 clones, more than 75% recorded once. Sample: peripheral blood. The receptors stem from a woman aged 70-85 years with COVID-19, enrolled during active disease. The conserved cysteine and the conserved F or W are not part of the CDR3 here.

J gene	V gene	CDR3 protein
TRBJ2-2	TRBV2	ASGSQGTGELF
TRBJ1-1	TRBV2	ASSPGQVGTEAF
TRBJ2-7	TRBV11-2	ASSPPRGYEQY
TRBJ1-2	TRBV5-1	ASTPTGEIYGYT
TRBJ1-1	TRBV2	ASKGHLNTEAF
TRBJ1-4	TRBV19	ASSSQGNEKLF
TRBJ1-2	TRBV28	ASSLGLARRYGYT
TRBJ2-5	TRBV25-1	ASSGDWTGWKETQY
TRBJ2-5	TRBV10-3	ATSGGPFGFQETQY
TRBJ2-7	TRBV24-1	ATSEGGQGYEQY
TRBJ1-4	TRBV19	ASKAGRANEKLF
TRBJ2-6	TRBV28	ASSLSYNVLT
TRBJ1-2	TRBV5-4	ASTIPRQGNYGYT
TRBJ1-6	TRBV6-6	ASSSGPFNNSPLH
TRBJ2-7	TRBV27	ASSSYGTDSGEQY
TRBJ2-7	TRBV6-1	ASSETYRSSYEQY
TRBJ1-2	TRBV5-8	ASSPWPQGDYGYT
TRBJ1-1	TRBV7-2	ASSLRGSKNTEAF
TRBJ1-1	TRBV6-4	ASSDTSGRGTEAF
TRBJ2-1	TRBV11-3	ASSLQDHEQF
TRBJ1-5	TRBV4-2	ASSQGMVEQPQH
TRBJ2-2	TRBV4-2	ASSQEVGAGIGELF
TRBJ2-7	TRBV5-1	ASSFSGFEQY
TRBJ2-3	TRBV30	AVTSGSTDTQY